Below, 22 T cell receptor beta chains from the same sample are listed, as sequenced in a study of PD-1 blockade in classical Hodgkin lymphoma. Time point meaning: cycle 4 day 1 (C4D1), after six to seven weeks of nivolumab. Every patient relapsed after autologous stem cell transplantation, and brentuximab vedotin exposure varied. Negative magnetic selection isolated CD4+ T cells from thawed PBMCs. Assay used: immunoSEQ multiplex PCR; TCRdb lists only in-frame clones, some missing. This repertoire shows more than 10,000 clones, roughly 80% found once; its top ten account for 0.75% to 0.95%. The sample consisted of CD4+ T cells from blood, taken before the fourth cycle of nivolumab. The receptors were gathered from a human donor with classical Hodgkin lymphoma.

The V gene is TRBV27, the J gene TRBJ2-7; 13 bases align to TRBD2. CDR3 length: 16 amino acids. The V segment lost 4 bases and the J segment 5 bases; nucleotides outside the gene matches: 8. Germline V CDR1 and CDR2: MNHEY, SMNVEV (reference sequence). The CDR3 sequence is CASSSRLAGGTHEQYF. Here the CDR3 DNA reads TGTGCCAGCAGTTCCAGACTAGCGGGAGGTACCCACGAGCAGTACTTC.

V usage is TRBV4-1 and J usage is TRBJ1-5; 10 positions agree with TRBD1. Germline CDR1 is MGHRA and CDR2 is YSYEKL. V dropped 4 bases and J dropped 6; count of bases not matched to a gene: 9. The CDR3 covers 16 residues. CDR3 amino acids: CASSPRDRGISQPQHF. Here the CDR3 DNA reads TGCGCCAGCAGCCCCCGGGACAGGGGAATTAGTCAGCCCCAGCATTTT.

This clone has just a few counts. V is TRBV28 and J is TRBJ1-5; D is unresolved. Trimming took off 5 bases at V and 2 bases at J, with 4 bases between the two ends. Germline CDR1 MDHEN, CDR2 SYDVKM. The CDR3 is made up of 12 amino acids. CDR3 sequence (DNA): TGTGCCAGCAGTAAGCGCAATCAGCCCCAGCATTTT. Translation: CASSKRNQPQHF.

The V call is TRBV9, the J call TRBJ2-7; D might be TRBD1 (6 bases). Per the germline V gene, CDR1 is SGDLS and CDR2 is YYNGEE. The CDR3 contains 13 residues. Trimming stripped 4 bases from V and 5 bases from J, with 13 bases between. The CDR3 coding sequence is TGTGCCAGCAGCCGTGATCAGGGGAACGAGCAGTACTTC. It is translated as CASSRDQGNEQYF.

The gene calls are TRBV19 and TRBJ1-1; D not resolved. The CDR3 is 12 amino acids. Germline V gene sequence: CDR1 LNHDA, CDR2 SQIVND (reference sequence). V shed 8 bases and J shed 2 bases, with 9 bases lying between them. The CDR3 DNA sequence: TGTGCCAGTCTCGATCCTAACACTGAAGCTTTCTTT. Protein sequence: CASLDPNTEAFF.

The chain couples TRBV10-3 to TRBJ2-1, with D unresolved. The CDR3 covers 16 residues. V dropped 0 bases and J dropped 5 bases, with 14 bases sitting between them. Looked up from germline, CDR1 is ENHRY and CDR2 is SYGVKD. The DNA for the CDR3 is TGTGCCATCAGTGAGTCGGTGGGGTACAACGACAATGAGCAGTTCTTC. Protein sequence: CAISESVGYNDNEQFF.

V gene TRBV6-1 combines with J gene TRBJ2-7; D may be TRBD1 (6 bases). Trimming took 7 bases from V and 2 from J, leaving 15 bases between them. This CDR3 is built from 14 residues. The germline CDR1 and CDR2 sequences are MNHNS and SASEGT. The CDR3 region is CASTPGQGAYEQYF. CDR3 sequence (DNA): TGTGCCAGCACCCCGGGACAAGGTGCCTACGAGCAGTACTTC.

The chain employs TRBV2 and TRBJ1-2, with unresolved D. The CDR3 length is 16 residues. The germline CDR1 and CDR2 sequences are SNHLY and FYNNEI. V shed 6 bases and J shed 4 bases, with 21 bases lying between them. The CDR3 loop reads CASSPIGGGRFYGYTF. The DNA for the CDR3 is TGTGCCAGCAGCCCCATTGGTGGCGGCCGATTCTATGGCTACACCTTC.

CDR3 residues: CASIADTFTDTQYF. As DNA, the CDR3 is TGTGCCAGCATCGCCGACACCTTCACAGATACGCAGTATTTT. The chain has TRBV5-4 and TRBJ2-3, with D unresolved. Trimming removed 6 bases from V and 2 bases from J, with 13 bases in between. This CDR3 has 14 residues. The germline V gene has CDR1 SGHNT and CDR2 YYREEE (reference sequence).

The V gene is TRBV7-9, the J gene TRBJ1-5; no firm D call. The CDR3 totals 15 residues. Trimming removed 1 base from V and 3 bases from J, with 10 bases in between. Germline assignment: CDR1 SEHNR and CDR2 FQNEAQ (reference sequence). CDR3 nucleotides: TGTGCCAGCAGCTTAGATGAGGGTGTCAATCAGCCCCAGCATTTT. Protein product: CASSLDEGVNQPQHF.

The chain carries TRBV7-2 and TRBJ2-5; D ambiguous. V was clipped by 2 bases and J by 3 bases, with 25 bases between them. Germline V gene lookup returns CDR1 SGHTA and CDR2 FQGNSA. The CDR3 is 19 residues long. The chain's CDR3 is CASSLKSFGNSFSEETQYF. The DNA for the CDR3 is TGTGCCAGCAGCTTAAAGTCTTTTGGGAACAGTTTCTCGGAAGAGACCCAGTACTTC.

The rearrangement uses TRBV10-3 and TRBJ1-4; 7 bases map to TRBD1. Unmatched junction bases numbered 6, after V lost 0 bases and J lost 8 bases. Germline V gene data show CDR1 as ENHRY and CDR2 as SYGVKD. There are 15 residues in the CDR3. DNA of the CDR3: TGTGCCATCAGTGAGTCGGGCCAGGGGGGAGAAAAACTGTTTTTT. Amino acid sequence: CAISESGQGGEKLFF.

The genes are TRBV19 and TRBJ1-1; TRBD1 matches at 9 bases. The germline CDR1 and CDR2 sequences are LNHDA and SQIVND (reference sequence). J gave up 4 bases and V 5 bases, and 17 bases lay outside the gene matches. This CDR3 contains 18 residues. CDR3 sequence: CASSPLPGTGRGSTEAFF. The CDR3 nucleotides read TGTGCCAGTAGTCCCCTCCCCGGGACAGGGAGGGGGAGCACTGAAGCTTTCTTT.

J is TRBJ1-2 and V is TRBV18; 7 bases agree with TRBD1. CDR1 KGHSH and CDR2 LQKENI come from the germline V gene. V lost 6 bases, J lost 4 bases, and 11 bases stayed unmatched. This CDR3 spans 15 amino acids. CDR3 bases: TGTGCCAGCTCTCAGGGAGGGGACAGATTCTATGGCTACACCTTC. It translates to CASSQGGDRFYGYTF. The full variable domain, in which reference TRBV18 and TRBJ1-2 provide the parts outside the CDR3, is NAGVMQNPRHLVRRRGQEARLRCSPMKGHSHVYWYRQLPEEGLKFMVYLQKENIIDESGMPKERFSAEFPKEGPSILRIQQVVRGDSAAYFCASSQGGDRFYGYTFGSGTRLTVV.

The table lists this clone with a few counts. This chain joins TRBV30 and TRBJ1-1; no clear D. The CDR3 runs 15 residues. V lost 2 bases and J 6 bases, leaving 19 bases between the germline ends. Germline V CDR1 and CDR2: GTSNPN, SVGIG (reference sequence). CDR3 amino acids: CAWSPREGLYSEAFF. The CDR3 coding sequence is TGTGCCTGGAGTCCACGAGAAGGGTTATACTCTGAAGCTTTCTTT. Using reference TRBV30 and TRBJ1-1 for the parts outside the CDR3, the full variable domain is SQTIHQWPATLVQPVGSPLSLECTVEGTSNPNLYWYRQAAGRGLQLLFYSVGIGQISSEVPQNLSASRPQDRQFILSSKKLLLSDSGFYLCAWSPREGLYSEAFFGQGTRLTVV.

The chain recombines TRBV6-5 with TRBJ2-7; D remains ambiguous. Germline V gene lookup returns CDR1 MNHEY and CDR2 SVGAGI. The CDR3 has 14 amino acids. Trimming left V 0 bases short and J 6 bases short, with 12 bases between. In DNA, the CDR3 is TGTGCCAGCAGTTACTCCTTCCGGTGGGGCGAGCAGTACTTC. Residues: CASSYSFRWGEQYF.

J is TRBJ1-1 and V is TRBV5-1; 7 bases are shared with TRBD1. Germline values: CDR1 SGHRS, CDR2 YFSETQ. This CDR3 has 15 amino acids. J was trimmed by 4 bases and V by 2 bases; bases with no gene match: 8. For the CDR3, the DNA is TGCGCCAGCAGCTTATTGACAGGGCGGGGCACTGAAGCTTTCTTT. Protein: CASSLLTGRGTEAFF.

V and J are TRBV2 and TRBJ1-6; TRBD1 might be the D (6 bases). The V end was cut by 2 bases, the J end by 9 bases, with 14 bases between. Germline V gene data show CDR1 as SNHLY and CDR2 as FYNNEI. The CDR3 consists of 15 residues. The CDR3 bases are TGTGCCAGCAGTGAAAGGGGAACAGGGTTTTCACCCCTCCACTTT. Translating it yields CASSERGTGFSPLHF. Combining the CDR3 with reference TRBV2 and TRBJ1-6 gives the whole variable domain EPEVTQTPSHQVTQMGQEVILRCVPISNHLYFYWYRQILGQKVEFLVSFYNNEISEKSEIFDDQFSVERPDGSNFTLKIRSTKLEDSAMYFCASSERGTGFSPLHFGNGTRLTVT.

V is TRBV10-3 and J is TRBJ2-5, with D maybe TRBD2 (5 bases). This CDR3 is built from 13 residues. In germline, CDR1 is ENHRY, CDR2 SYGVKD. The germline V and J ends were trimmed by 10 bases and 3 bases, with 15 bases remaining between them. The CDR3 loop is CATQPGVEETQYF. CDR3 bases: TGTGCCACCCAGCCCGGGGTTGAAGAGACCCAGTACTTC.

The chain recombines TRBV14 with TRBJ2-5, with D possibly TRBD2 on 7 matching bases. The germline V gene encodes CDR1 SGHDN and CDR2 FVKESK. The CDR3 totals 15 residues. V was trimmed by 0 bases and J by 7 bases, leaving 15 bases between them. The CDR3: CASSQDLGGRGTQYF. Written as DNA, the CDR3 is TGTGCCAGCAGCCAAGATCTCGGGGGGCGAGGGACCCAGTACTTC.

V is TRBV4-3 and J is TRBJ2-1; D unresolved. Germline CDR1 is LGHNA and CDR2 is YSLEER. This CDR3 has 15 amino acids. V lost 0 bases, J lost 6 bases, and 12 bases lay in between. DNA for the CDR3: TGCGCCAGCAGCCAAGAACAGAACAAGATCAATGAGCAGTTCTTC. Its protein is CASSQEQNKINEQFF.

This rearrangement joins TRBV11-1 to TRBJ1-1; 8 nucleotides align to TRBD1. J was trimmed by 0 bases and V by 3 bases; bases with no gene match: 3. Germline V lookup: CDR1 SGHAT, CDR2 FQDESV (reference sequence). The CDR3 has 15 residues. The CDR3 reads CASSFRGLMNTEAFF. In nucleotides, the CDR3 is TGTGCCAGCAGCTTCAGGGGGCTCATGAACACTGAAGCTTTCTTT.